This T cell receptor beta chain originates from a study of cytomegalovirus exposure and HLA in healthy donors. The CDR3 spans 15 residues. Per germline, CDR1 SEHNR and CDR2 FQNEAQ (reference sequence). Trimming removed 3 bases from V and 3 bases from J; junction bases left unmatched: 7. With regard to this clone: The antigen is not known.

PCR primers comprised 60 Vbeta and 13 Jbeta primers. This table comes from immunoSEQ multiplex PCR, and its TCRdb copy is limited to in-frame clones, with some not included. The data contain about 200,000 clones, roughly three quarters of them seen just once; the ten biggest clones take up about 0.36%. Among the donors, all were healthy bone marrow donors. Overall study results and limits: Apparent HLA restriction characterized most CMV-associated TCR beta chains in a later analysis.

The TCR was taken from a male donor in good health and CMV-seropositive. The material sequenced was PBMCs. The chain uses TRBV7-9 and TRBJ1-1; 7 bases are a match to TRBD1. CDR3 sequence reads: CASSLEGTVDTEAFF. The CDR3 region has the DNA TGTGCCAGCAGCTTGGAGGGGACAGTAGACACTGAAGCTTTCTTT.